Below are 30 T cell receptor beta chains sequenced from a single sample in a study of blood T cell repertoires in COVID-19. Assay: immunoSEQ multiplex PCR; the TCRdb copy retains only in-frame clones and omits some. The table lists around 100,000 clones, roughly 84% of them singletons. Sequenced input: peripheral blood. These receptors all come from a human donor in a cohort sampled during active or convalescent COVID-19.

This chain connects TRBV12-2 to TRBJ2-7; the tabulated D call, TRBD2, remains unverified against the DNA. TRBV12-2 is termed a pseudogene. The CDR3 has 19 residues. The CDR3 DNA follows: TGTGCAAGTCGCTCCTGGACTAGCGGGGGCCACCGTCGCACCTACGAGCAGTACTTC. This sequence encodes CASRSWTSGGHRRTYEQYF.

The CDR3 region is CASSSTVGGGEQFF. CDR3 coding DNA: TGTGCCAGCAGCTCCACAGTGGGGGGTGGTGAGCAGTTCTTC. The chain recombines TRBV7-6 with TRBJ2-1, with a possible D match to TRBD2 (6 bases). Germline CDR1 SGHVS, CDR2 FNYEAQ. V lost 4 bases, J lost 9 bases, and 16 bases lay in between. The CDR3 is 14 amino acids. Based on the CDR3 plus reference TRBV7-6 and TRBJ2-1, the full variable domain is GAGVSQSPRYKVTKRGQDVALRCDPISGHVSLYWYRQALGQGPEFLTYFNYEAQQDKSGLPNDRFSAERPEGSISTLTIQRTEQRDSAMYRCASSSTVGGGEQFFGPGTRLTVL.

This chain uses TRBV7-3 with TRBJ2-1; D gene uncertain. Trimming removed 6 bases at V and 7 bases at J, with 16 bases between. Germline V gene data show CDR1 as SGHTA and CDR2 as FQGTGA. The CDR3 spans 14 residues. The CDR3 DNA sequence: TGTGCCAGCAGTACTACCTCCCTTAGTAATGAGCAGTTCTTC. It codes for CASSTTSLSNEQFF.

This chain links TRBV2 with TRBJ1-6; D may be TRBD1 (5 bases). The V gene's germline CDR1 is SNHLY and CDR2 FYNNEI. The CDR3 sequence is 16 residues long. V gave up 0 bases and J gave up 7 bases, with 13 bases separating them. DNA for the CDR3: TGTGCCAGCAGTGAAGCGCCCGCAGGGATGAATTCACCCCTCCACTTT. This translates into CASSEAPAGMNSPLHF.

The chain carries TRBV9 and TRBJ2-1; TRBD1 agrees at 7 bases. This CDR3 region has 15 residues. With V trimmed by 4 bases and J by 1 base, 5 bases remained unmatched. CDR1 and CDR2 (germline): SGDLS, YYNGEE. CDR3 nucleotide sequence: TGTGCCAGCAGCACCCAGGGGGAGTCCTACAATGAGCAGTTCTTC. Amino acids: CASSTQGESYNEQFF. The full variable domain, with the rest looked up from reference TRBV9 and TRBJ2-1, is DSGVTQTPKHLITATGQRVTLRCSPRSGDLSVYWYQQSLDQGLQFLIQYYNGEERAKGNILERFSAQQFPDLHSELNLSSLELGDSALYFCASSTQGESYNEQFFGPGTRLTVL.

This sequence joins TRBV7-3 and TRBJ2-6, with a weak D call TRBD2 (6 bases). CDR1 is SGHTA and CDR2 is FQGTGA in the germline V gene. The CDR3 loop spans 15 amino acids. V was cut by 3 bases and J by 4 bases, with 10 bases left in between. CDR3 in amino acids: CASSLRGNGANVLTF. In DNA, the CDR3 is TGTGCCAGCAGCTTGCGGGGAAACGGGGCCAACGTCCTGACTTTC.

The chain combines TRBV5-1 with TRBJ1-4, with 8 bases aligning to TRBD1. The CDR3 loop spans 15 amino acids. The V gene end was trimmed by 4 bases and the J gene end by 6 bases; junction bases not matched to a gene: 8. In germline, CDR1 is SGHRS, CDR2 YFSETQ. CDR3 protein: CASSPEGTGHEKLFF. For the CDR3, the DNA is TGCGCCAGCAGCCCGGAAGGGACAGGTCATGAAAAACTGTTTTTT.

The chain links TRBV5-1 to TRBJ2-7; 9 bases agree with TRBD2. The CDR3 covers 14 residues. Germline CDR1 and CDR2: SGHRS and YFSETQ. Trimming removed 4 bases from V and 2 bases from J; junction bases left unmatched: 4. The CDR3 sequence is CASSVRGGAYEQYF. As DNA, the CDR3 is TGCGCCAGCAGCGTGCGCGGGGGGGCCTACGAGCAGTACTTC.

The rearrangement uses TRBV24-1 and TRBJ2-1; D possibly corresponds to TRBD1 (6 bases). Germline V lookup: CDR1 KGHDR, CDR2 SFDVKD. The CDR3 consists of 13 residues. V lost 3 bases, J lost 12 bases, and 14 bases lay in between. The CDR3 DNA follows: TGTGCCACCAGTGATGTCACAGGGTGGCGGCAGTTCTTC. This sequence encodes CATSDVTGWRQFF.

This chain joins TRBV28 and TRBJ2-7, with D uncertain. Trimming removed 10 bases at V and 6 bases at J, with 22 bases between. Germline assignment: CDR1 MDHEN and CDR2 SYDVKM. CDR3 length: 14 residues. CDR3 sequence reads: CATAPRPIPPEQYF. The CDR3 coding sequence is TGTGCCACCGCTCCCAGGCCTATCCCTCCCGAGCAGTACTTC.

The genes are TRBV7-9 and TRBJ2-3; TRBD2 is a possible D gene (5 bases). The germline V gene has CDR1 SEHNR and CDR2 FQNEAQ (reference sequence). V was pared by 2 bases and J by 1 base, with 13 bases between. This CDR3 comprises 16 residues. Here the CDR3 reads CASSLLLALGTDTQYF. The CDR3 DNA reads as TGTGCCAGCAGCTTACTTCTAGCTTTGGGCACAGATACGCAGTATTTT. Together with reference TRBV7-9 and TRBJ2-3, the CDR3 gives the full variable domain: DTGVSQNPRHKITKRGQNVTFRCDPISEHNRLYWYRQTLGQGPEFLTYFQNEAQLEKSRLLSDRFSAERPKGSFSTLEIQRTEQGDSAMYLCASSLLLALGTDTQYFGPGTRLTVL.

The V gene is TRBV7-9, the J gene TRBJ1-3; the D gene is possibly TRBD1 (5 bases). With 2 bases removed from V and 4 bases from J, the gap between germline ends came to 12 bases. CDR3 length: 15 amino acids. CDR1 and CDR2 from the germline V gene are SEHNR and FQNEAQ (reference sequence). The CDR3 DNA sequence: TGTGCCAGCAGCTTAACCCGCCAGGGCGGAAACACCATATATTTT. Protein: CASSLTRQGGNTIYF.

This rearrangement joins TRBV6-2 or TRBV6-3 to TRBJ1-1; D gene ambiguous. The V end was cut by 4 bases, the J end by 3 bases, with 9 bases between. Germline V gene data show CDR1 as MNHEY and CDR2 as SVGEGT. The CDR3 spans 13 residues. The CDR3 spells CASSSGFYTEAFF. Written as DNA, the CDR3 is TGTGCCAGCAGTTCAGGTTTTTACACTGAAGCTTTCTTT.

CDR3 sequence: CASRPGLAGAYEQYF. In nucleotides, the CDR3 is TGTGCCAGCAGACCGGGACTAGCGGGTGCTTACGAGCAGTACTTC. The genes are TRBV6-5 and TRBJ2-7, with 12 bases that match TRBD2. This CDR3 has 15 amino acids. V gave up 6 bases and J gave up 4 bases; unmatched junction bases: 7. Germline-derived CDR1 and CDR2 are MNHEY and SVGAGI.

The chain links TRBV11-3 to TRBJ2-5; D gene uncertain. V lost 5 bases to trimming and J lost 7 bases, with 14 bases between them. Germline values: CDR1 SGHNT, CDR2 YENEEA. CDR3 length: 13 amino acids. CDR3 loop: CASSILVEATQYF. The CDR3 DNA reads TGTGCCAGCAGCATACTGGTTGAGGCGACCCAGTACTTC.

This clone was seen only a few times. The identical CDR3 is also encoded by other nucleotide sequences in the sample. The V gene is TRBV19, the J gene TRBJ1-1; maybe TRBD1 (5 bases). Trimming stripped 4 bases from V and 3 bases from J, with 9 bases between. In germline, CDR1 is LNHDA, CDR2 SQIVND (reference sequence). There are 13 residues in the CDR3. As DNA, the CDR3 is TGTGCCAGTAGTACAACAGGAGACACTGAAGCTTTCTTT. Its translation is CASSTTGDTEAFF.

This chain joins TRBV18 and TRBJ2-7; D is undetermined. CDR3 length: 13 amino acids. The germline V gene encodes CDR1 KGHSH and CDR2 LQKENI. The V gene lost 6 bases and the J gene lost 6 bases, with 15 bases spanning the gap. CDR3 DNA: TGTGCCAGCTCCACCGCGATCGGTGGCGAGCAGTACTTC. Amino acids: CASSTAIGGEQYF. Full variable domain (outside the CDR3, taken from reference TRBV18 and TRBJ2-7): NAGVMQNPRHLVRRRGQEARLRCSPMKGHSHVYWYRQLPEEGLKFMVYLQKENIIDESGMPKERFSAEFPKEGPSILRIQQVVRGDSAAYFCASSTAIGGEQYFGPGTRLTVT.

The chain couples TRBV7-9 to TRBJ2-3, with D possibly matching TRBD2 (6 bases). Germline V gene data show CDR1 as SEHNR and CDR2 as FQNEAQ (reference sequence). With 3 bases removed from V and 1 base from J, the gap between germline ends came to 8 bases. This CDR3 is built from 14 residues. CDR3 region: CASSLSSGTDTQYF. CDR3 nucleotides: TGTGCCAGCAGCTTGTCTAGCGGCACAGATACGCAGTATTTT.

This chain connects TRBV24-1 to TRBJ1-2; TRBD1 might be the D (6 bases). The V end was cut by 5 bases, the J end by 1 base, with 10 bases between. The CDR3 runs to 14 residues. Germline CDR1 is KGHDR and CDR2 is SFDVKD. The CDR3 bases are TGTGCCACCAGTGGCCAAGGGGGTAACTATGGCTACACCTTC. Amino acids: CATSGQGGNYGYTF.

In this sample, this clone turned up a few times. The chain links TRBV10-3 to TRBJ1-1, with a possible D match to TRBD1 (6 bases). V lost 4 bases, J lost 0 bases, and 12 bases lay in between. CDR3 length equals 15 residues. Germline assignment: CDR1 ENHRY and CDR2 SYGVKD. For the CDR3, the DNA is TGTGCCATCAGTGTAGGGCAGGGGATGAACACTGAAGCTTTCTTT. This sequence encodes CAISVGQGMNTEAFF.

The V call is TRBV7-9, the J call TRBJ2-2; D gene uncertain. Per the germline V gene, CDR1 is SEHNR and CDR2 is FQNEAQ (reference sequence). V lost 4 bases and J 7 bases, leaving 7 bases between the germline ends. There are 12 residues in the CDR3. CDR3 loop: CASSWANGELFF. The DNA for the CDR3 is TGTGCCAGCAGCTGGGCGAACGGGGAGCTGTTTTTT.

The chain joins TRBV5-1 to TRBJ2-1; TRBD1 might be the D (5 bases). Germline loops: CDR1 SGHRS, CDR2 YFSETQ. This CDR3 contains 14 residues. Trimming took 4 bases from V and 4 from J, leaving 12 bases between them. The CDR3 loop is CASSAYRIYNEQFF. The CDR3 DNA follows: TGCGCCAGCAGCGCCTACAGGATATACAATGAGCAGTTCTTC.

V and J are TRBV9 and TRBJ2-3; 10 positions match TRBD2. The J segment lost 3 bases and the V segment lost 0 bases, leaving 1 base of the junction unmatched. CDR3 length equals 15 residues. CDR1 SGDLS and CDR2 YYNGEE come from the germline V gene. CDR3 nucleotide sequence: TGTGCCAGCAGCGTAGGGGGACTAGCGACAGATACGCAGTATTTT. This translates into CASSVGGLATDTQYF. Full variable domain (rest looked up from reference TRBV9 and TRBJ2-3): DSGVTQTPKHLITATGQRVTLRCSPRSGDLSVYWYQQSLDQGLQFLIQYYNGEERAKGNILERFSAQQFPDLHSELNLSSLELGDSALYFCASSVGGLATDTQYFGPGTRLTVL.

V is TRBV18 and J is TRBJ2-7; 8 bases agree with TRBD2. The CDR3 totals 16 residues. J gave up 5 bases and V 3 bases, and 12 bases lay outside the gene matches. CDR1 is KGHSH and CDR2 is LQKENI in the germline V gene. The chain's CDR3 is CASSPKSGTRSNEQYF. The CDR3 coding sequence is TGTGCCAGCTCACCTAAATCTGGGACTAGGTCGAACGAGCAGTACTTC.

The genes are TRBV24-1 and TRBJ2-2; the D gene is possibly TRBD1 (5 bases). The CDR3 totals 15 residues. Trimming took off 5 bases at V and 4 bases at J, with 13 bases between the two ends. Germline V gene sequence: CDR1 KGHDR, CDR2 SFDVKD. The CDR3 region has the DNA TGTGCCACCAGTGGCCCCCGAGACAGCACCGGGGAGCTGTTTTTT. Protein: CATSGPRDSTGELFF.

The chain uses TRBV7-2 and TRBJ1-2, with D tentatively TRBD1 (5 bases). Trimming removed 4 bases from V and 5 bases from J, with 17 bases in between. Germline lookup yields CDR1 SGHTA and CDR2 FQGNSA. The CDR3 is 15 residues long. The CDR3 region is CASSYRDPGEYGYTF. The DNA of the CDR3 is TGTGCCAGCAGCTACCGGGACCCGGGGGAGTATGGCTACACCTTC.

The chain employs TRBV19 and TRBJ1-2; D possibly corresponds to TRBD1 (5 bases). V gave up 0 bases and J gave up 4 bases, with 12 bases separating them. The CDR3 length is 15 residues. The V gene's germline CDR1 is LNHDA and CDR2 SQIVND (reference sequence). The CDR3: CASSIDAGSGYGYTF. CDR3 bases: TGTGCCAGTAGTATAGATGCAGGGTCAGGCTATGGCTACACCTTC.

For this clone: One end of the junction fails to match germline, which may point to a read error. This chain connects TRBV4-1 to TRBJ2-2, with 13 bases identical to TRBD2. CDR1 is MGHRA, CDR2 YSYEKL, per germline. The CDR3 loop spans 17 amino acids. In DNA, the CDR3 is TGCGCCAGCAGTCAAGGACTAGCGGGGGTACTCACCGGGGAGCTGTTTTTT. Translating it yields CASSQGLAGVLTGELFF.

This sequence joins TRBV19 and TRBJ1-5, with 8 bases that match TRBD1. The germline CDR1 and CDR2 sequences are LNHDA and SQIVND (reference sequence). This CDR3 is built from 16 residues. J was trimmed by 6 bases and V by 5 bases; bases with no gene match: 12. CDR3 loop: CASSSRLDREVQPQHF. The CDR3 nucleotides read TGTGCCAGTAGTTCGCGATTGGACAGGGAGGTTCAGCCCCAGCATTTT.

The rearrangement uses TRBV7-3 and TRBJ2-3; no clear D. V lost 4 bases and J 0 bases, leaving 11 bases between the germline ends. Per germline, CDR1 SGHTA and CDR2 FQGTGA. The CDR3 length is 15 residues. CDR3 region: CASSSQPTSTDTQYF. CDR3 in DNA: TGTGCCAGCAGCTCTCAGCCGACTAGCACAGATACGCAGTATTTT.